This T cell receptor beta chain was observed in a study of regulatory T cells in long-lasting Graves disease. Overall study: Graves' patients, newly diagnosed, had taken antithyroid drugs under 3 months. Study-level points and caveats: Shared public clonotypes totalled some 2,500 in persistent patients, compared with 966 in new patients. With persistent disease, TRBV28, TRBJ1-2 and TRBJ2-5 were the favored segments.

The TCR beta library used iRepertoire HTBI primers with Arm-PCR amplification of CDR3. TCRdb processed the multiplex PCR reads anew with MiXCR; each CDR3 protein has one entry. The sample contains around 480,000 distinct CDR3 sequences, about 16% of which appear only once. Comment on this clonotype: Its antigen is unknown.

Germline assignment: CDR1 PRHDT and CDR2 FYEKMQ (reference sequence). V shed 5 bases and J shed 0 bases, with 11 bases lying between them. The CDR3 contains 15 residues. Time point meaning: newly diagnosed GD, antithyroid drugs for less than 3 months. Preparation of the TCR library used RNA extracted from PBMCs. Staff took roughly 9 milliliters of peripheral blood and put it into EDTA tubes. These data were also reused for a study on T cells in Graves' hyperthyroidism and ophthalmopathy.

This TCR was recovered from a woman aged 40-65 years with Graves disease. This chain joins TRBV13 and TRBJ1-3, with a possible D match to TRBD1 (6 bases). The sample was peripheral blood mononuclear cells (PBMCs), taken at new diagnosis, from a patient treated with antithyroid drugs. The CDR3 spells CASSRGDNSGNTIYF. CDR3 in DNA: TGTGCCAGCAGCAGGGGGGACAACTCTGGAAACACCATATATTTT.